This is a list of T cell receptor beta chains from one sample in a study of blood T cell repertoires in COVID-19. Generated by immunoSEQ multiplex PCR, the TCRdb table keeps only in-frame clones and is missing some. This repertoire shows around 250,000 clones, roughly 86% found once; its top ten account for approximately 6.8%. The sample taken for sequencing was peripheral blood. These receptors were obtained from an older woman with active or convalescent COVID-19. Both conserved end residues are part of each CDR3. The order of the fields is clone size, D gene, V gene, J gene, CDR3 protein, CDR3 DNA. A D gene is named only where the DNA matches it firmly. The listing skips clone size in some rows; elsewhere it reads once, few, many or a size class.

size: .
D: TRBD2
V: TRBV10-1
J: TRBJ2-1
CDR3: CASSETSGGNNEQFF
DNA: TGCGCCAGCAGTGAGACTAGCGGGGGGAACAATGAGCAGTTCTTC

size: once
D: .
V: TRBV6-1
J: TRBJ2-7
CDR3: CASSEEGGFISYEQYF
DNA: TGTGCCAGCAGTGAAGAAGGGGGTTTCATCTCCTACGAGCAGTACTTC

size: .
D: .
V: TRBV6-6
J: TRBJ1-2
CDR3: CASSPRAGGYTF
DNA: TGTGCCAGCAGTCCCAGGGCTGGGGGCTACACCTTC

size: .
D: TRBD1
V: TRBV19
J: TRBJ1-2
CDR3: CASSTRGLDGYTF
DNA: TGTGCCAGTAGTACCAGGGGGCTGGATGGCTACACCTTC

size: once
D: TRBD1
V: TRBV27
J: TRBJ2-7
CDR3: CASRPGGRGRYEQYF
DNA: TGTGCCAGCCGACCCGGCGGCAGGGGGCGGTACGAGCAGTACTTC

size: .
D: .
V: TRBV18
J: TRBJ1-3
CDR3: CASSPSTGISGNTIYF
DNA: TGTGCCAGCTCACCCTCCACAGGGATATCTGGAAACACCATATATTTT

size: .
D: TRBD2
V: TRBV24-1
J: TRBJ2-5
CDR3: CATSDFRLAGGWETQYF
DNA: TGTGCCACCAGTGATTTCCGACTAGCGGGGGGTTGGGAGACCCAGTACTTC

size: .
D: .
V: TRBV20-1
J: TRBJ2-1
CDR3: CSARGTDEQFF
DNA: TGCAGTGCTAGAGGTACAGATGAGCAGTTCTTC

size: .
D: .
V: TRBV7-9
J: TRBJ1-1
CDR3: CASSLSLRVLATEAFF
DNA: TGTGCCAGCAGCTTATCACTCAGGGTACTGGCAACTGAAGCTTTCTTT

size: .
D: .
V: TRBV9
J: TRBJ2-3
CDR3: CASSVASRGTTDTQYF
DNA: TGTGCCAGCAGCGTAGCCTCCCGGGGTACGACAGATACGCAGTATTTT